The entry below gives a single T cell receptor beta chain sequence along with its context. This sample was included in a study of Ad26.COV2.S vaccination and SARS-CoV-2 variants. Losses at the gene ends were 0 bases for V and 10 bases for J; bases not matched to a gene: 6. Germline V gene lookup returns CDR1 MGHRA and CDR2 YSYEKL. The CDR3 is 15 residues long. Using immunoSEQ multiplex PCR, the repertoire was profiled, and TCRdb retains in-frame clones only, with some absent. This table has roughly 300,000 clones, around 88% appearing once. Treatment: roughly 20 received Ad26.COV2.S at low or high dose, single or two shots; several received placebo; per-sample allocation not given. Following the first vaccine or placebo injection, samples were taken on day 63.

The input for sequencing was peripheral blood, taken in a trial of Ad26.COV2.S vaccine versus placebo. The rearrangement joins TRBV4-1 to TRBJ1-6; 7 bases are shared with TRBD1. This receptor was obtained from a person aged 18-65 years who received the Ad26.COV2.S COVID-19 vaccine or a placebo. The CDR3 sequence is CASSQEPQGSSPLHF. The CDR3 nucleotides read TGCGCCAGCAGCCAAGAGCCACAGGGGTCCTCACCCCTCCACTTT.